Shown below are 21 T cell receptor beta chains from a single sample sequenced in a study of shared clonotypes between healthy human individuals. Assay: immunoSEQ multiplex PCR; the TCRdb copy retains only in-frame clones and omits some. The data show some 2,000,000 clones, approximately 96% seen once. Sequenced input: naive CD4+ T cells sorted from blood. Specified subset: CD45RA+ positively selected. Source of these receptors: a man aged 18-30 years in good health.

The V and J genes are TRBV5-1 and TRBJ2-7, with 12 bases identical to TRBD1. J lost 0 bases, V lost 4 bases, and 20 bases had no gene match. The germline CDR1 and CDR2 sequences are SGHRS and YFSETQ. The CDR3 length is 21 residues. The CDR3 region is CASSGDRGPLRSYTNSYEQYF. The CDR3, as DNA: TGCGCCAGCAGCGGGGACAGGGGGCCACTCAGGTCTTATACCAACTCCTACGAGCAGTACTTC. The full variable domain, with the rest looked up from reference TRBV5-1 and TRBJ2-7, is KAGVTQTPRYLIKTRGQQVTLSCSPISGHRSVSWYQQTPGQGLQFLFEYFSETQRNKGNFPGRFSGRQFSNSRSEMNVSTLELGDSALYLCASSGDRGPLRSYTNSYEQYFGPGTRLTVT.

The rearrangement uses TRBV6-1 and TRBJ1-2, with D tentatively TRBD1 (5 bases). CDR1 and CDR2 from the germline V gene are MNHNS and SASEGT. V lost 2 bases, J lost 8 bases, and 9 bases lay in between. This CDR3 contains 12 residues. The chain's CDR3 is CASSERGVGYTF. The CDR3, as DNA: TGTGCCAGCAGTGAACGGGGGGTCGGCTACACCTTC.

The rearrangement uses TRBV4-1 and TRBJ1-6; tentatively, D is TRBD1 (6 bases). The CDR3 is 14 residues long. The V and J ends lost 3 bases and 11 bases respectively, with 14 bases between them. CDR1 is MGHRA, CDR2 YSYEKL, per germline. CDR3 DNA sequence: TGCGCCAGCAGCCAGGGTTGGACAGACCCACCCCTCCACTTT. Protein sequence: CASSQGWTDPPLHF.

This clone came up once. V gene TRBV5-1 combines with J gene TRBJ1-2; possible D gene TRBD1, 6 bases. Trimming took 0 bases from V and 6 from J, leaving 12 bases between them. The CDR3 covers 14 residues. CDR1 and CDR2 from the germline V gene are SGHRS and YFSETQ. Here the CDR3 reads CASSLARGIDGYTF. The CDR3 DNA reads TGCGCCAGCAGCTTGGCCAGGGGAATAGATGGCTACACCTTC.

The chain is built from TRBV5-1 and TRBJ1-1, with no clear D. Germline V gives CDR1 SGHRS, CDR2 YFSETQ. The CDR3 spans 16 residues. V dropped 0 bases and J dropped 2 bases, with 14 bases sitting between them. The CDR3 loop reads CASSLGREGRNTEAFF. As DNA, the CDR3 is TGCGCCAGCAGCTTGGGACGGGAAGGGCGTAACACTGAAGCTTTCTTT.

This sequence joins TRBV9 and TRBJ2-1, with D perhaps matching TRBD2 (6 bases). Trimming shortened V by 7 bases and J by 4 bases, and 18 bases separated the two germline ends. The CDR3 runs 15 residues. Germline CDR1 is SGDLS and CDR2 is YYNGEE. The chain's CDR3 is CASGRGDGLYNEQFF. For the CDR3, the DNA is TGTGCCAGCGGTCGCGGGGACGGACTGTACAATGAGCAGTTCTTC.

The chain employs TRBV6-5 and TRBJ2-4; 10 bases align to TRBD1. Germline V gene lookup returns CDR1 MNHEY and CDR2 SVGAGI. V gave up 6 bases and J gave up 9 bases; unmatched junction bases: 2. The CDR3 length is 12 residues. CDR3 bases: TGTGCCAGCAGGGGACAGGGGTTCATTCAGTACTTC. It translates to CASRGQGFIQYF.

The CDR3 is CASSLQGLATDTQYF. CDR3 DNA sequence: TGTGCCAGCAGCCTCCAGGGACTAGCTACAGATACGCAGTATTTT. This chain connects TRBV6-5 to TRBJ2-3; 9 positions agree with TRBD2. There are 15 residues in the CDR3. The germline CDR1 and CDR2 sequences are MNHEY and SVGAGI. V lost 6 bases to trimming and J lost 3 bases; unmatched junction nucleotides: 7.

The rearrangement joins TRBV7-9 to TRBJ1-1, with TRBD1 as a possible D gene (5 bases). Germline CDR1 and CDR2: SEHNR and FQNEAQ (reference sequence). This CDR3 is built from 15 residues. V lost 1 base to trimming and J lost 7 bases, with 16 bases between them. DNA of the CDR3: TGTGCCAGCAGCTTAGTGGATGGGCAGGGAGTTGAAGCTTTCTTT. Protein sequence: CASSLVDGQGVEAFF.

The gene calls are TRBV5-5 and TRBJ1-1; D might be TRBD1 (6 bases). Germline lookup yields CDR1 SGHKS and CDR2 YYEKEE (reference sequence). CDR3 size: 16 residues. V was shortened by 7 bases and J by 1 base, with 20 bases between the two germline ends. The CDR3 here is CASSASPGVKNTEAFF. In DNA, the CDR3 is TGTGCCAGCTCAGCTTCTCCAGGGGTGAAGAACACTGAAGCTTTCTTT.

This rearrangement joins TRBV7-9 to TRBJ1-2; tentatively, D is TRBD1 (5 bases). The ends were cut back, 7 bases at V and 4 bases at J, with 16 bases in the middle. Per the germline V gene, CDR1 is SEHNR and CDR2 is FQNEAQ (reference sequence). The CDR3 totals 14 residues. The DNA of the CDR3 is TGTGCCAGCAAAGGGCTAGGGACTACCTATGGCTACACCTTC. As protein: CASKGLGTTYGYTF.

V and J are TRBV18 and TRBJ1-1; no firm D call. V lost 4 bases, J lost 0 bases, and 12 bases lay in between. This CDR3 is built from 15 residues. The germline V gene encodes CDR1 KGHSH and CDR2 LQKENI. The CDR3 here is CASSRPDPVNTEAFF. The CDR3 DNA reads TGTGCCAGCTCACGACCGGACCCCGTGAACACTGAAGCTTTCTTT.

CDR3 DNA sequence: TGTGCCAGCAGCTTAAAGAGCGGGAGGGATGAGCAGTTCTTC. This codes for CASSLKSGRDEQFF. The chain is built from TRBV11-2 and TRBJ2-1; 10 bases fit TRBD2. The ends lost 2 bases at V and 8 bases at J; junction bases unmatched: 3. CDR1 and CDR2 (germline): SGHAT, FQNNGV. The CDR3 sequence is 14 residues long.

This chain joins TRBV5-4 and TRBJ2-5, with 7 positions matching TRBD2. CDR1 and CDR2 (germline): SGHNT, YYREEE (reference sequence). V lost 3 bases to trimming and J lost 1 base; unmatched junction nucleotides: 15. The CDR3 is made up of 18 amino acids. CDR3 loop: CASSSPLGEGSTQETQYF. In DNA form, the CDR3 reads TGTGCCAGCAGCTCCCCGCTCGGGGAGGGCTCCACCCAAGAGACCCAGTACTTC.

Remarks on this clone: Additional DNA sequences in this sample encode the identical CDR3. The chain carries TRBV6-5 and TRBJ2-5; D perhaps matches TRBD1 (6 bases). CDR1 and CDR2 from the germline V gene are MNHEY and SVGAGI. This CDR3 region has 14 residues. V was shortened by 6 bases and J by 0 bases, with 11 bases between the two germline ends. CDR3 coding DNA: TGTGCCAGCAGAAGAGGACAGTACCAAGAGACCCAGTACTTC. This codes for CASRRGQYQETQYF.

The chain couples TRBV30 to TRBJ2-7; D is possibly TRBD1 or TRBD2 (6 bases each). The CDR3 loop spans 15 amino acids. Trimming shortened V by 4 bases and J by 1 base, and 17 bases separated the two germline ends. Germline assignment: CDR1 GTSNPN and CDR2 SVGIG (reference sequence). The CDR3 region is CAWTPPGAGSYEQYF. The CDR3, as DNA: TGTGCCTGGACCCCGCCGGGGGCCGGGTCCTACGAGCAGTACTTC.

V and J are TRBV11-3 and TRBJ1-1; D may be TRBD1 (5 bases). The CDR3 loop spans 13 amino acids. V shed 2 bases and J shed 5 bases, with 9 bases lying between them. Germline V lookup: CDR1 SGHNT, CDR2 YENEEA. Written as DNA, the CDR3 is TGTGCCAGCAGCTTACAGGGTCGGACTGAAGCTTTCTTT. Its translation: CASSLQGRTEAFF.

This sequence joins TRBV5-4 and TRBJ1-1; TRBD1 agrees at 7 bases. The CDR3 has 14 residues. Unmatched junction bases numbered 7, after V lost 4 bases and J lost 4 bases. Germline V gene sequence: CDR1 SGHNT, CDR2 YYREEE (reference sequence). The CDR3 DNA sequence: TGTGCCAGCAGCCTACAGGGGACGGGCACTGAAGCTTTCTTT. Translation: CASSLQGTGTEAFF.

Concerning this clone itself: This CDR3 is also generated by other DNA sequences in the sample. The V gene is TRBV6-5, the J gene TRBJ1-2; 8 nucleotides match TRBD1. The germline V gene encodes CDR1 MNHEY and CDR2 SVGAGI. The CDR3 is made up of 14 amino acids. J lost 2 bases, V lost 7 bases, and 6 bases had no gene match. For the CDR3, the DNA is TGTGCCAGCACCCGCGGACAGGGCAACTATGGCTACACCTTC. Its translation: CASTRGQGNYGYTF.

This rearrangement joins TRBV27 to TRBJ1-2, with 8 positions matching TRBD1. V was clipped by 1 base and J by 0 bases; unmatched bases: 10. CDR1 and CDR2 from the germline V gene are MNHEY and SMNVEV (reference sequence). The CDR3 loop spans 18 amino acids. The CDR3, as DNA: TGTGCCAGCAGTTTATTGGGGGCGCAGGGGGCTGCTAACTATGGCTACACCTTC. Protein sequence: CASSLLGAQGAANYGYTF.

This clone showed up just once. The chain links TRBV5-6 to TRBJ1-2; tentative D call: TRBD1 (5 bases). The CDR3 has 12 amino acids. Trimming took off 4 bases at V and 8 bases at J, with 12 bases between the two ends. Germline assignment: CDR1 SGHDT and CDR2 YYEEEE. CDR3 DNA: TGTGCCAGCAGCCAACAGGACGGAGGCTACACCTTC. This gives the protein CASSQQDGGYTF.